This TCR beta chain comes out of a study of regulatory T cells in long-lasting Graves disease. Arm-PCR of CDR3 regions with iRepertoire HTBI primers generated TCR beta libraries. Using its own MiXCR run on the multiplex PCR reads, TCRdb lists one record per CDR3 protein. The sample includes 410,000 or so distinct CDR3 sequences, 15% of them seen just once. Described time point: newly diagnosed GD, antithyroid drugs for less than 3 months. There was RNA extracted from PBMCs, and the TCR library was made from it. Deletions cut 2 bases from V and 2 bases from J, with 19 bases between. Per the germline V gene, CDR1 is DFQATT and CDR2 is SNEGSKA (reference sequence). The CDR3 consists of 17 residues. In addition, the sample was reused for a study of T cells in Graves' hyperthyroidism and ophthalmopathy. That work states: Reasons for excluding patients were uncontrolled infection, other autoimmune disease, pregnancy or lactation. A set of HTBI primers served as the primers for a first-round RT-PCR of the TCR CDR3.

This chain connects TRBV20-1 to TRBJ1-5; a possible D gene is TRBD1 (6 bases). The input for sequencing was peripheral blood mononuclear cells (PBMCs), taken at new diagnosis, from a patient treated with antithyroid drugs. The TCR comes from a woman aged 25 to 39 with Graves disease. The CDR3 loop is CSARPGHFWSGNQPQHF. Here the CDR3 DNA reads TGCAGTGCTAGACCGGGACACTTCTGGAGTGGCAATCAGCCCCAGCATTTT.